The entry that follows covers one TCR beta chain sequence. No antigen is known for it. Adult Caucasians living in Nashville, Tennessee made up all of the donors. The CDR3 sequence is 13 residues long. Germline-derived CDR1 and CDR2 are MNHNS and SASEGT. Deletions cut 8 bases from V and 2 bases from J, with 10 bases between. These data originate in a study of shared clonotypes between healthy human individuals. General study results and limits: A small donor pool kept down the genetic and exposure-history diversity that was represented. Memory subsets generally showed lower estimated richness than naive subsets.

Original analysis: ImmunoSEQ yielded junction-only sequences lacking quality scores, so filtering differed. Method: immunoSEQ multiplex PCR; TCRdb's copy keeps in-frame clones and lacks some. V, J and clone size derive from that table, while D and trimming were established from the DNA sequence. The table has over a million clones, about four fifths seen once. This chain uses TRBV6-1 with TRBJ1-5; D is undetermined. The specimen sequenced was memory CD4+ T cells from PBMCs. Specified subset: CD45RA-negative fraction. This TCR derives from a man between 18 and 29 years old in good health. Some clones in this sample may be carry-over from other donors' samples. Written as DNA, the CDR3 is TGTGCCAGCTCATCATGGCGCAATCAGCCCCAGCATTTT. It specifies CASSSWRNQPQHF.